A single sample gave rise to the 8 T cell receptor beta chains below, sequenced in a study of monozygotic twins with cystic fibrosis. Generated by immunoSEQ multiplex PCR, the TCRdb table keeps only in-frame clones and is missing some. The sample yields more than 9,500 clones, over 80% seen once. The sequencing sample was made of blood. These receptors were obtained from a boy aged 2 to 10 with cystic fibrosis.

The chain recombines TRBV2 with TRBJ1-1, with 9 bases that match TRBD1. There are 14 residues in the CDR3. Germline CDR1 is SNHLY and CDR2 is FYNNEI. The V segment lost 4 bases and the J segment 5 bases; nucleotides outside the gene matches: 5. CDR3 DNA sequence: TGTGCCAGCAGTGGGGACAGGGTTGGTACTGAAGCTTTCTTT. Translating gives CASSGDRVGTEAFF.

The chain is built from TRBV15 and TRBJ1-1; D remains ambiguous. Germline CDR1 and CDR2: LNHNV and YYDKDF (reference sequence). V was cut by 0 bases and J by 7 bases, with 6 bases left in between. The CDR3 covers 12 residues. CDR3 coding DNA: TGTGCCACCAGCAGAGATTCGGGTGAAGCTTTCTTT. Amino acid sequence: CATSRDSGEAFF.

The CDR3 coding sequence is TGTGCCAGCAGCCAAGTCCCTGATTCACCCCTCCACTTT. The encoded protein is CASSQVPDSPLHF. V and J are TRBV14 and TRBJ1-6, with unresolved D. The CDR3 is 13 residues long. The V end lost 1 base, the J end lost 8 bases, and 6 bases lay between the germline ends. Per the germline V gene, CDR1 is SGHDN and CDR2 is FVKESK.

V is TRBV11-2 and J is TRBJ1-6, with D hard to call. Trimming removed 1 base at V and 10 bases at J, with 8 bases between. Germline CDR1 reads SGHAT; CDR2 reads FQNNGV. CDR3 length: 13 residues. The CDR3 DNA is TGTGCCAGCAGCTTAGCCTTGGGATCACCCCTCCACTTT. Amino acid sequence: CASSLALGSPLHF.

The V and J genes are TRBV5-4 and TRBJ2-1, with 8 nucleotides matching TRBD2. V was clipped by 3 bases and J by 9 bases; unmatched bases: 26. The length of the CDR3 is 20 residues. In germline, CDR1 is SGHNT, CDR2 YYREEE (reference sequence). The chain's CDR3 is CASSSPMVLAAKAATSEQFF. In DNA, the CDR3 is TGTGCCAGCAGCTCCCCTATGGTACTAGCGGCGAAAGCCGCCACCAGTGAGCAGTTCTTC.

The chain has TRBV5-8 and TRBJ1-3; perhaps TRBD1 as D (5 bases). The V gene's germline CDR1 is SGHTS and CDR2 YDEGEE. The length of the CDR3 is 18 residues. Trimming pared 4 bases from V and 0 bases from J, leaving 20 bases between. The CDR3 DNA is TGTGCCAGCAGCGGGTTCGGGTTTGGGGCCTCCTCTGGAAACACCATATATTTT. Translation gives CASSGFGFGASSGNTIYF. Full variable domain (remainder filled in from reference TRBV5-8 and TRBJ1-3): EAGVTQSPTHLIKTRGQQATLRCSPISGHTSVYWYQQALGLGLQFLLWYDEGEERNRGNFPPRFSGRQFPNYSSELNVNALELEDSALYLCASSGFGFGASSGNTIYFGEGSWLTVV.

The chain employs TRBV5-4 and TRBJ2-1; D is unclear. CDR1 is SGHNT, CDR2 YYREEE, per germline (reference sequence). V was trimmed by 3 bases and J by 4 bases, leaving 2 bases between them. The CDR3 is 11 amino acids. The CDR3 nucleotides are TGTGCCAGCAGCTCGTACAATGAGCAGTTCTTC. Its protein product is CASSSYNEQFF.

The CDR3 loop is CASSSGGPVEAFF. In nucleotides, the CDR3 is TGTGCCAGCAGCTCAGGGGGGCCGGTTGAAGCTTTCTTT. The chain employs TRBV7-3 and TRBJ1-1; 7 bases align to TRBD1. CDR1 and CDR2 (germline): SGHTA, FQGTGA. The CDR3 spans 13 residues. V shed 4 bases, J shed 7 bases, and the junction held 6 bases outside the gene matches.